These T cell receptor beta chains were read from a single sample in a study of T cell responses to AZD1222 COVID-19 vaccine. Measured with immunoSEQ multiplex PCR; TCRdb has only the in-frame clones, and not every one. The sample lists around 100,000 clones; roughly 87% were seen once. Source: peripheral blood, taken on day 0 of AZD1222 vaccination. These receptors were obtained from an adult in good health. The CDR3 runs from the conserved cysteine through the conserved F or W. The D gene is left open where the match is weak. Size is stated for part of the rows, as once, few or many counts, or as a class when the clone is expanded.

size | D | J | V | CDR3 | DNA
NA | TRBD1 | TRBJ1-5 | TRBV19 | CASSMGMGQAENRNQPQHF | TGTGCCAGTAGTATGGGGATGGGACAGGCCGAGAATAGGAATCAGCCCCAGCATTTT
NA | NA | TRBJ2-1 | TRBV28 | CASTPGGRAGNEQFF | TGTGCCAGCACCCCGGGGGGCAGGGCGGGAAATGAGCAGTTCTTC
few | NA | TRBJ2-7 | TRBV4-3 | CASSQESGDGGEPLGYEQYF | TGCGCCAGCAGCCAAGAGTCAGGGGATGGGGGAGAACCTTTGGGATACGAGCAGTACTTC
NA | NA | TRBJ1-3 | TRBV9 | CASSVGGGGNTIYF | TGTGCCAGCAGCGTAGGTGGGGGTGGAAACACCATATATTTT
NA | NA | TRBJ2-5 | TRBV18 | CASSLMGSQETQYF | TGTGCCAGCTCACTCATGGGTAGCCAAGAGACCCAGTACTTC
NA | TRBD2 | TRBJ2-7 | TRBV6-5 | CASIATSGGPYEQYF | TGTGCCAGCATCGCAACTAGCGGGGGCCCCTACGAGCAGTACTTC
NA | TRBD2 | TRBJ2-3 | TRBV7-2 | CASSLGASGTTVKYF | TGTGCCAGCAGCTTAGGTGCTAGCGGAACCACGGTCAAGTATTTT
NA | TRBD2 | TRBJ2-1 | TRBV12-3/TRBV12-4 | CASSPNGRGEQFF | TGTGCCAGCAGTCCTAACGGGAGGGGTGAGCAGTTCTTC
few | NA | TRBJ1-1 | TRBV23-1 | CASSQSKGWGTEAFF | TGCGCCAGCAGTCAATCGAAAGGGTGGGGCACTGAAGCTTTCTTT
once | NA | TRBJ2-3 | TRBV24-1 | CATSGGTAQYF | TGTGCCACCAGTGGAGGGACGGCGCAGTATTTT
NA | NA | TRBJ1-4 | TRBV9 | CASSVEAGARGNEKLFF | TGTGCCAGCAGCGTAGAAGCAGGGGCTCGAGGTAATGAAAAACTGTTTTTT
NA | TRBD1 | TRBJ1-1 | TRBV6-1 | CASSAHRDRGRGTEAFF | TGTGCCAGCAGTGCTCACCGGGACAGGGGGCGCGGCACTGAAGCTTTCTTT
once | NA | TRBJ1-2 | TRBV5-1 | CASSLSPGTNYGYTF | TGCGCCAGCAGCTTGTCGCCCGGGACTAACTATGGCTACACCTTC
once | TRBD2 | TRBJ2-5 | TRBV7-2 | CASSLAGGGSWTQYF | TGTGCCAGCAGCTTAGCGGGCGGGGGGTCATGGACCCAGTACTTC
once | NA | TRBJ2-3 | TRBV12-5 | CASGNDVGDTQYF | TGTGCTAGTGGAAACGACGTCGGGGATACGCAGTATTTT
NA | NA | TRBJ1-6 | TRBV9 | CASSVGQAFFPLHF | TGTGCCAGCAGCGTAGGCCAGGCCTTTTTTCCCCTCCACTTT
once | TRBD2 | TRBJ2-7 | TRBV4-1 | CASSQDGTSYEQYF | TGCGCCAGCAGCCAAGATGGGACTAGCTACGAGCAGTACTTC
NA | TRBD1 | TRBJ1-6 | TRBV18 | CASSPGRGNSPLHF | TGTGCCAGCTCACCGGGCAGGGGGAATTCACCCCTCCACTTT
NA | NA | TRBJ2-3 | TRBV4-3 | CASSQNSISTDTQYF | TGCGCCAGCAGCCAAAACAGTATTAGCACAGATACGCAGTATTTT
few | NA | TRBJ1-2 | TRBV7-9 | CASSLRDGFGYTF | TGTGCCAGCAGCTTACGGGATGGATTCGGCTACACCTTC
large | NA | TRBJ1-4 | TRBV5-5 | CASSLVGGSATNEKLFF | TGTGCCAGCAGCTTGGTCGGGGGCAGTGCAACTAATGAAAAACTGTTTTTT
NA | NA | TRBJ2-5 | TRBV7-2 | CASSRQRALQETQYF | TGTGCCAGCAGCAGACAGAGGGCACTCCAAGAGACCCAGTACTTC
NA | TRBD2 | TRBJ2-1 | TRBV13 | CASSTGLAVYNEQFF | TGTGCCAGCAGCACCGGACTAGCGGTTTACAATGAGCAGTTCTTC
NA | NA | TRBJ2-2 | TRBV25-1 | CASSAPAQTGELFF | TGTGCCAGCAGTGCCCCCGCTCAGACCGGGGAGCTGTTTTTT
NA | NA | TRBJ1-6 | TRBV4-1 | CASSSPERRSPLHF | TGCGCCAGCAGCTCCCCTGAGAGGCGTTCACCCCTCCACTTT
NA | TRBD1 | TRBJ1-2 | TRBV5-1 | CASSLEAGGNYGYTF | TGCGCCAGCAGCTTGGAAGCAGGGGGTAACTATGGCTACACCTTC
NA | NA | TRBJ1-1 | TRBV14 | CASSTLSGGTEAFF | TGTGCCAGCAGCACATTGTCCGGGGGAACTGAAGCTTTCTTT
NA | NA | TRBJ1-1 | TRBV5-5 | CASSLSWGVRIEAFF | TGTGCCAGCAGCCTTTCGTGGGGCGTCCGTATTGAAGCTTTCTTT
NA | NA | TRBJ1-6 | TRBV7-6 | CASSLGFSSYNSPLHF | TGTGCCAGCAGTCTTGGATTTAGCTCCTATAATTCACCCCTCCACTTT
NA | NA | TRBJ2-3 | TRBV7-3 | CASSLGLSLDTQYF | TGTGCCAGCAGCTTAGGACTCTCGTTAGATACGCAGTATTTT
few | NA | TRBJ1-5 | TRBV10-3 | CAISEGRNQPQHF | TGTGCCATCAGTGAGGGGCGCAATCAGCCCCAGCATTTT
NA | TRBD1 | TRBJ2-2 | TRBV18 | CASSQRRTGPNTGELFF | TGTGCCAGCTCACAACGAAGGACAGGGCCCAACACCGGGGAGCTGTTTTTT
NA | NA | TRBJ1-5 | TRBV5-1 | CASSLNGMANQPQHF | TGCGCCAGCAGCTTGAACGGGATGGCCAATCAGCCCCAGCATTTT
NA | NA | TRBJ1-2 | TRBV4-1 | CASSQVGGYGYTF | TGCGCCAGCAGCCAAGTAGGGGGATATGGCTACACCTTC
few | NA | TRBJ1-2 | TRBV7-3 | CASKFPDPPYGYTF | TGTGCCAGCAAGTTTCCAGACCCCCCATATGGCTACACCTTC
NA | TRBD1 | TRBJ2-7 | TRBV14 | CASSQENGDRTYEQYF | TGTGCCAGCAGCCAGGAGAATGGGGACAGGACCTACGAGCAGTACTTC
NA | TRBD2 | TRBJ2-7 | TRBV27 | CASRPTSGGYYEQYF | TGTGCCAGCAGGCCGACTAGCGGGGGATACTACGAGCAGTACTTC
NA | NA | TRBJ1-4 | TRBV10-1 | CASSDADEKLFF | TGCGCCAGCAGTGATGCGGATGAAAAACTGTTTTTT
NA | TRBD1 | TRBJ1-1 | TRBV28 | CAASFTGAEAFF | TGTGCCGCATCATTCACAGGGGCGGAAGCTTTCTTT
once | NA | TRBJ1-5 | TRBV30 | CAWSVLDDGLQHF | TGTGCCTGGAGTGTACTAGACGACGGACTGCAGCATTTT
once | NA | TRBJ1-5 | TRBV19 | CASSIQGTQPQHF | TGTGCCAGTAGTATTCAGGGCACTCAGCCCCAGCATTTT
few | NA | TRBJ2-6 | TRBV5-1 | CASRGGQTSGANVLTF | TGCGCCAGCAGGGGAGGCCAAACCTCTGGGGCCAACGTCCTGACTTTC
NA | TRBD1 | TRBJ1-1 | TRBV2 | CASRDRGGNTEAFF | TGTGCCAGCAGGGACAGGGGGGGGAACACTGAAGCTTTCTTT
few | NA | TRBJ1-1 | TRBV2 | CASSEDREAFF | TGTGCCAGCAGCGAGGACCGTGAAGCTTTCTTT
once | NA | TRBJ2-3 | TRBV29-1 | CSVETLGRQDF | TGCAGCGTTGAAACGTTGGGACGTCAGGATTTT
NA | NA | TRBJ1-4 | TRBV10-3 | CAISESLGDEKLFF | TGTGCCATCAGTGAGTCCCTGGGGGATGAAAAACTGTTTTTT
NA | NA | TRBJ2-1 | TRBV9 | CASSYTHNEQFF | TGTGCCAGCAGCTACACCCACAATGAGCAGTTCTTC